These 9 T cell receptor beta chains were sequenced from one sample in a study of shared clonotypes between healthy human individuals. Method: immunoSEQ multiplex PCR; TCRdb's copy keeps in-frame clones and lacks some. This table holds 600,000 to 750,000 clones, about two thirds found once. The sequencing sample was made of memory CD4+ T cells sorted from blood. As for subset: CD45RA-negative fraction. These receptors were obtained from a woman aged 30 to 39 in good health.

This chain links TRBV7-3 with TRBJ2-2; no clear D. Trimming took 5 bases from V and 5 from J, leaving 12 bases between them. Germline V gene lookup returns CDR1 SGHTA and CDR2 FQGTGA. The CDR3 is 14 amino acids. CDR3 sequence reads: CASSLSGQTGELFF. CDR3 coding DNA: TGTGCCAGCAGCCTGTCGGGCCAAACCGGGGAGCTGTTTTTT. Filled out from reference TRBV7-3 and TRBJ2-2, the complete variable domain reads GAGVSQTPSNKVTEKGKYVELRCDPISGHTALYWYRQSLGQGPEFLIYFQGTGAADDSGLPNDRFFAVRPEGSVSTLKIQRTERGDSAVYLCASSLSGQTGELFFGEGSRLTVL.

The rearrangement uses TRBV28 and TRBJ1-3; 8 bases agree with TRBD1. The trim removed 8 bases at V and 0 bases at J, leaving 12 bases unmatched. This CDR3 has 17 amino acids. Per germline, CDR1 MDHEN and CDR2 SYDVKM. The CDR3 protein is CASAAGGLSPSGNTIYF. CDR3 coding DNA: TGTGCCAGCGCAGCAGGGGGCCTGTCCCCCTCTGGAAACACCATATATTTT.

This clone was detected many times. The chain combines TRBV7-6 with TRBJ2-5; D is uncertain. Germline V gene lookup returns CDR1 SGHVS and CDR2 FNYEAQ. CDR3 length: 12 residues. Trimming removed 1 base from V and 5 bases from J, with 5 bases in between. The CDR3 is CASSLVFETQYF. The CDR3 DNA is TGTGCCAGCAGCTTAGTGTTTGAGACCCAGTACTTC.

The chain's CDR3 is CASTRSRENTEAFF. CDR3 nucleotides: TGTGCCAGCACCCGGAGCAGGGAGAACACTGAAGCTTTCTTT. The gene calls are TRBV5-4 and TRBJ1-1; D may be TRBD1 (5 bases). Germline V gene lookup returns CDR1 SGHNT and CDR2 YYREEE (reference sequence). The germline V and J ends were trimmed by 6 bases and 1 base, with 13 bases remaining between them. The CDR3 runs to 14 residues.

The chain uses TRBV11-2 and TRBJ1-1; D might be TRBD1 (5 bases). The germline CDR1 and CDR2 sequences are SGHAT and FQNNGV. The V end was cut by 1 base, the J end by 4 bases, with 7 bases between. CDR3 size: 13 residues. DNA of the CDR3: TGTGCCAGCAGCTTAGGGGGACGCACTGAAGCTTTCTTT. Its protein is CASSLGGRTEAFF. Full variable domain (outside the CDR3, taken from reference TRBV11-2 and TRBJ1-1): EAGVAQSPRYKIIEKRQSVAFWCNPISGHATLYWYQQILGQGPKLLIQFQNNGVVDDSQLPKDRFSAERLKGVDSTLKIQPAKLEDSAVYLCASSLGGRTEAFFGQGTRLTVV.

The genes are TRBV5-5 and TRBJ2-7, with TRBD1 matching over 8 bases. Germline CDR1 and CDR2: SGHKS and YYEKEE (reference sequence). The V and J ends lost 0 bases and 1 base, in that order; junction bases with no gene match: 3. The CDR3 has 15 residues. CDR3 sequence reads: CASSLARDRSYEQYF. For the CDR3, the DNA is TGTGCCAGCAGCTTGGCCCGGGACAGGTCCTACGAGCAGTACTTC.

The chain uses TRBV18 and TRBJ2-7; 9 positions agree with TRBD2. V dropped 3 bases and J dropped 6; count of bases not matched to a gene: 3. CDR1 and CDR2 (germline): KGHSH, LQKENI. This CDR3 spans 13 amino acids. The CDR3 loop is CASSPREGSEQYF. The CDR3 DNA reads as TGTGCCAGCTCACCGCGGGAGGGCAGCGAGCAGTACTTC.

V is TRBV15 and J is TRBJ2-7; 7 nucleotides line up with TRBD2. Germline values: CDR1 LNHNV, CDR2 YYDKDF (reference sequence). The trim removed 5 bases at V and 2 bases at J, leaving 9 bases unmatched. The CDR3 spans 15 residues. The CDR3 spells CATSAREVGAYEQYF. CDR3 DNA: TGTGCCACCAGCGCTCGGGAGGTTGGGGCCTACGAGCAGTACTTC.

The chain has TRBV5-1 and TRBJ2-7; 9 bases align to TRBD1. The J call is doubtful: the DNA matches TRBJ2-5 better. This CDR3 region has 14 residues. Germline V gene lookup returns CDR1 SGHRS and CDR2 YFSETQ. The CDR3 reads CASSLGQGPETQYF. The CDR3, as DNA: TGCGCCAGCAGTCTGGGACAGGGTCCAGAGACCCAGTACTTC.